This passage covers 23 T cell receptor beta chains from one sample sequenced in a study of T cells after yellow fever vaccination. TCRdb re-called the 5' RACE reads through MiXCR, storing one row per CDR3 protein. This repertoire shows around 340,000 distinct CDR3 sequences, approximately 9% found once; its top ten account for approximately 18%. Sequencing was performed on PBMCs, taken on the day of the first yellow fever vaccination. The receptors come from a man in his late teens or twenties who received the YFV17D yellow fever vaccine.

This clonotype was seen more than once but under ten times. The chain carries TRBV28 and TRBJ1-2; D not resolved. This CDR3 has 14 residues. Germline CDR1 and CDR2: MDHEN and SYDVKM. Between the trimmed V and J ends, which lost 7 bases and 4 bases, there was a span of 16 bases. The CDR3 region has the DNA TGTGCCAGCATGTTAACAGAAGTAGGCTATGGCTACACCTTC. Its protein is CASMLTEVGYGYTF.

There are many counts of this clonotype. The chain couples TRBV7-8 to TRBJ2-7; D remains unclear. Germline V gene data show CDR1 as SGHVS and CDR2 as FQNEAQ. V lost 3 bases and J lost 2, with 8 bases in between. This CDR3 has 13 amino acids. Here the CDR3 DNA reads TGTGCCAGCAGCTTTGGCCCACCCTACGAGCAGTACGTC. This codes for CASSFGPPYEQYV.

This clonotype was seen a few times. The gene calls are TRBV19 and TRBJ2-1; D may match TRBD1 or TRBD2 (5 bases each). V was shortened by 2 bases and J by 9 bases, with 23 bases between the two germline ends. CDR1 LNHDA and CDR2 SQIVND come from the germline V gene (reference sequence). This CDR3 comprises 17 residues. DNA for the CDR3: TGTGCCAGTAGTATATCCCGATGGGACCCCACAGACGGTGAGCAGTTCTTC. This gives the protein CASSISRWDPTDGEQFF.

This clonotype was detected only a few times. The chain combines TRBV7-2 with TRBJ1-2; 7 nucleotides line up with TRBD1. Per germline, CDR1 SGHTA and CDR2 FQGNSA. The CDR3 consists of 13 residues. With 5 bases clipped from V and 6 bases from J, the junction kept 6 bases outside the gene matches. The CDR3 DNA is TGTGCCAGCAGCCCAAGACAGGGAGATGGCTACACCTTC. Amino acid sequence: CASSPRQGDGYTF.

The sample holds many counts of this clonotype. The chain employs TRBV12-3 or TRBV12-4 and TRBJ2-1; TRBD2 matches at 10 bases. This CDR3 spans 14 amino acids. The ends lost 8 bases at V and 10 bases at J; junction bases unmatched: 11. The CDR3 loop is CASLLLAGMGEQFF. In nucleotides, the CDR3 is TGTGCCAGCCTGCTACTAGCGGGGATGGGGGAGCAGTTCTTC.

This clonotype was observed a few times. V gene TRBV6-2 or TRBV6-3 combines with J gene TRBJ1-4, with a possible D match to TRBD1 (6 bases). Germline V gene lookup returns CDR1 MNHEY and CDR2 SVGEGT. The V end was cut by 6 bases, the J end by 0 bases, with 14 bases between. CDR3 length: 16 residues. CDR3 sequence (DNA): TGTGCCAGCAGGACCACTCGACAGGCAACTAATGAAAAACTGTTTTTT. It specifies CASRTTRQATNEKLFF.

This clonotype was counted only a few times. The chain carries TRBV5-6 and TRBJ2-4; the match to TRBD1 covers 9 bases. Unmatched junction bases numbered 9, after V lost 3 bases and J lost 8 bases. The CDR3 contains 15 residues. Germline values: CDR1 SGHDT, CDR2 YYEEEE. Written as DNA, the CDR3 is TGTGCCAGCAGCTACGGACAGGGGTTTGGGGACATTCAGTACTTC. Translating gives CASSYGQGFGDIQYF.

A few counts support this clonotype. This chain joins TRBV7-3 and TRBJ2-3; TRBD2 is a possible D gene (6 bases). CDR1 and CDR2 (germline): SGHTA, FQGTGA. CDR3 size: 15 residues. With 5 bases removed from V and 9 bases from J, the gap between germline ends came to 21 bases. Here the CDR3 DNA reads TGTGCCAGCAGCGTATCTAGCGCCGGGGTGTGGACGCAGTATTTT. It is translated as CASSVSSAGVWTQYF.

This clonotype occurred many times. V is TRBV10-3 and J is TRBJ2-7; TRBD2 agrees at 9 bases. Trimming cost V 10 bases and J 5 bases; bases outside gene matches: 6. This CDR3 region has 12 residues. Germline V gives CDR1 ENHRY, CDR2 SYGVKD. The CDR3 spells CASRGGANEQYF. The CDR3 coding sequence is TGTGCCAGCCGCGGGGGGGCGAACGAGCAGTACTTC.

This clonotype was seen ten or more times. The chain joins TRBV5-1 to TRBJ1-1; possible D gene TRBD1, 5 bases. Germline-derived CDR1 and CDR2 are SGHRS and YFSETQ. The CDR3 is made up of 14 amino acids. V lost 0 bases to trimming and J lost 5 bases, with 11 bases between them. The CDR3 coding sequence is TGCGCCAGCAGCTTGGCGGGGAGGGGAACTGAAGCTTTCTTT. It encodes CASSLAGRGTEAFF. The full variable domain, with the rest looked up from reference TRBV5-1 and TRBJ1-1, is KAGVTQTPRYLIKTRGQQVTLSCSPISGHRSVSWYQQTPGQGLQFLFEYFSETQRNKGNFPGRFSGRQFSNSRSEMNVSTLELGDSALYLCASSLAGRGTEAFFGQGTRLTVV.

A remark on this clonotype: The conserved closing phenylalanine or tryptophan is absent in this CDR3, likely reflecting a read error. The rearrangement joins TRBV14 to TRBJ2-2, with D perhaps matching TRBD2 (5 bases). The CDR3 length is 14 residues. The germline V gene encodes CDR1 SGHDN and CDR2 FVKESK. V lost 4 bases and J 4 bases, leaving 10 bases between the germline ends. The CDR3 loop reads CASSPGIFTGELFC. For the CDR3, the DNA is TGTGCCAGCAGCCCCGGGATCTTCACCGGGGAGCTGTTTTGT.

This clonotype occurred a few times. CDR3 in amino acids: CASSKGGGVNQPQHF. CDR3 nucleotides: TGTGCCAGCAGCAAGGGTGGGGGGGTCAATCAGCCCCAGCATTTT. The V call is TRBV7-2, the J call TRBJ1-5; D might be TRBD1 (5 bases). The CDR3 sequence is 15 residues long. Germline V gives CDR1 SGHTA, CDR2 FQGNSA. Between the trimmed V and J ends, which lost 5 bases and 3 bases, there was a span of 14 bases.

This clonotype was seen ten or more times. The rearrangement uses TRBV20-1 and TRBJ2-5, with D unresolved. Trimming removed 5 bases from V and 5 bases from J, with 12 bases in between. There are 12 residues in the CDR3. Germline V CDR1 and CDR2: DFQATT, SNEGSKA (reference sequence). The CDR3 spells CSASTSFETQYF. CDR3 DNA: TGCAGTGCTTCGACCAGTTTTGAGACCCAGTACTTC.

This clonotype showed up just a few times. J is TRBJ2-4 and V is TRBV4-1; unclear D gene. CDR3 length: 17 residues. Germline CDR1 is MGHRA and CDR2 is YSYEKL. V lost 0 bases to trimming and J lost 0 bases, with 12 bases between them. Written as DNA, the CDR3 is TGCGCCAGCAGCCAAGAGTCAGGTTTCCCAGCCAAAAACATTCAGTACTTC. Encoded protein: CASSQESGFPAKNIQYF.

This rearrangement joins TRBV20-1 to TRBJ2-3, with D hard to call. V was cut by 5 bases and J by 6 bases, with 12 bases left in between. The CDR3 covers 12 residues. Germline assignment: CDR1 DFQATT and CDR2 SNEGSKA (reference sequence). In DNA, the CDR3 is TGCAGTGCTTTCTGGCCGGGCGATACGCAGTATTTT. Amino acid sequence: CSAFWPGDTQYF.

This clonotype was seen more than once but under ten times. The chain couples TRBV7-8 to TRBJ2-1; TRBD2 agrees at 10 bases. The germline V gene encodes CDR1 SGHVS and CDR2 FQNEAQ. There are 15 residues in the CDR3. Trimming at V came to 5 bases and at J to 2 bases, leaving 3 bases not matched to a gene. The CDR3 DNA follows: TGTGCCAGCAGCCAACTAGCGGGGACCTACAATGAGCAGTTCTTC. It yields the protein CASSQLAGTYNEQFF.

This clonotype was seen a few times. The V gene is TRBV6-2 or TRBV6-3, the J gene TRBJ2-3; a weak D match, TRBD2 (5 bases). Trimming left V 2 bases short and J 0 bases short, with 15 bases between. The CDR3 totals 17 residues. Germline assignment: CDR1 MNHEY and CDR2 SVGEGT. The CDR3 spells CASSYSRLAASTDTQYF. DNA of the CDR3: TGTGCCAGCAGTTACAGTCGGCTAGCCGCAAGCACAGATACGCAGTATTTT.

A few counts support this clonotype. V usage is TRBV3-1 and J usage is TRBJ1-2; 8 nucleotides agree with TRBD1. CDR3 length: 16 residues. The trim removed 5 bases at V and 2 bases at J, leaving 10 bases unmatched. In germline, CDR1 is LGHDT, CDR2 YNNKEL (reference sequence). The CDR3 protein is CASSTTGAAANYGYTF. DNA of the CDR3: TGTGCCAGCAGCACGACAGGGGCCGCAGCAAACTATGGCTACACCTTC.

This clonotype came up many times. The chain links TRBV6-1 to TRBJ2-1; D unclear. V lost 6 bases to trimming and J lost 0 bases, with 6 bases between them. Germline V gene data show CDR1 as MNHNS and CDR2 as SASEGT. The CDR3 is 13 amino acids. CDR3 amino acids: CASRRGSYNEQFF. The CDR3 DNA reads as TGTGCCAGCAGACGAGGCTCCTACAATGAGCAGTTCTTC.

The genes are TRBV7-8 and TRBJ2-5, with TRBD1 matching 7 bases. V trimming: 0 bases; J trimming: 0 bases; junction bases outside the gene matches: 4. The CDR3 is 16 residues long. Germline-derived CDR1 and CDR2 are SGHVS and FQNEAQ. CDR3 protein: CASSLAATGHQETQYF. The CDR3 DNA reads as TGTGCCAGCAGCTTAGCTGCGACAGGGCACCAAGAGACCCAGTACTTC.

V gene TRBV18 combines with J gene TRBJ1-3; TRBD1 might be the D (6 bases). This CDR3 contains 16 residues. V was trimmed by 3 bases and J by 5 bases, leaving 17 bases between them. Germline CDR1 reads KGHSH; CDR2 reads LQKENI. The CDR3 region is CASSPPGTYERNTIYF. DNA for the CDR3: TGTGCCAGCTCACCGCCCGGGACATACGAAAGAAACACCATATATTTT. Drawing the rest from reference TRBV18 and TRBJ1-3, the complete variable domain is NAGVMQNPRHLVRRRGQEARLRCSPMKGHSHVYWYRQLPEEGLKFMVYLQKENIIDESGMPKERFSAEFPKEGPSILRIQQVVRGDSAAYFCASSPPGTYERNTIYFGEGSWLTVV.

The V call is TRBV6-1, the J call TRBJ2-5; tentatively, D is TRBD2 (5 bases). V was cut by 6 bases and J by 1 base, with 12 bases left in between. The CDR3 is 14 amino acids. From germline, CDR1 is MNHNS and CDR2 SASEGT. CDR3 DNA sequence: TGTGCCAGCAGACCCTCCAGCGGCCAAGAGACCCAGTACTTC. This codes for CASRPSSGQETQYF.

The rearrangement links TRBV20-1 to TRBJ1-4; unclear D gene. Germline lookup yields CDR1 DFQATT and CDR2 SNEGSKA (reference sequence). This CDR3 spans 13 amino acids. V was clipped by 3 bases and J by 6 bases, with 11 bases between them. This chain's CDR3 is CSARLAVDEKLFF. In DNA, the CDR3 is TGCAGTGCTAGGTTAGCCGTGGATGAAAAACTGTTTTTT.